The clone carrying this T cell receptor (beta chain) was counted between two and nine times. One junction end does not reproduce the germline sequence, and a read error may be involved. This specimen belongs to a study of human T cells and chemical hapten exposure. Original methodology: The median was around 100,000 TCRs per sample, ranging roughly 23,224 to 750,000. TCRdb ran MiXCR on the RACE reads and lists one entry per CDR3 protein. TCRdb's processing, not the authors', yielded these V and J calls. This sample has about 52,000 distinct CDR3 sequences, with 9.9% found just once. The CDR3 covers 9 residues. Germline CDR1 MDHEN, CDR2 SYDVKM. Time point defined: patch test 3, about 24 weeks after DPC sensitization. Noted treatment: therapeutic diphenylcyclopropenone sensitization with weekly scalp DPC.

This clonotype was obtained from a middle-aged woman with alopecia areata. Some clones in this sample may be carry-over from other donors' samples. The specimen comprised whole blood, sampled in connection with sensitization to the hapten diphenylcyclopropenone (DPC). V is TRBV28 and J is TRBJ2-7; 8 bases are shared with TRBD1. The CDR3, as DNA: TGTGCCAGCGGCCCCCGACAGGGGTTC. Protein: CASGPRQGF.